This TCR beta chain was identified in a study of post-analysis software for immune sequencing data. Study details: In terms of disease course, relapsing-remitting, secondary progressive and progressive-relapsing multiple sclerosis were included.

On this clonotype: Antigen specificity is unknown.

Unique-molecular-identifier-tagged TCR beta cDNA libraries were used. T cells numbering roughly 1 to 11 million yielded cDNA molecules that totaled around 500,000. Each CDR3 protein gets one entry after TCRdb re-called the PCR reads with MiXCR. The table includes 500,000 to 600,000 distinct CDR3 sequences, roughly 46% detected once. Study outcomes and limitations: Four to six TRBV segments (TRBV5-6, TRBV5-1 and TRBV20-1 among them) occurred more frequently in patients than in controls. Multiple sclerosis was associated with a significant reduction in normalized Chao1 diversity relative to controls.

The V end was cut by 3 bases, the J end by 2 bases, with 7 bases between. CDR3 length: 13 amino acids. CDR1 SGHTA and CDR2 FQGTGA come from the germline V gene. This chain links TRBV7-3 with TRBJ2-5, with no clear D. The sequence derives from a girl between 5 and 17 years old with multiple sclerosis. The sample consisted of blood. DNA for the CDR3: TGTGCCAGCAGCTTGGACGGGCAAGAGACCCAGTACTTC. Translated, it gives CASSLDGQETQYF.